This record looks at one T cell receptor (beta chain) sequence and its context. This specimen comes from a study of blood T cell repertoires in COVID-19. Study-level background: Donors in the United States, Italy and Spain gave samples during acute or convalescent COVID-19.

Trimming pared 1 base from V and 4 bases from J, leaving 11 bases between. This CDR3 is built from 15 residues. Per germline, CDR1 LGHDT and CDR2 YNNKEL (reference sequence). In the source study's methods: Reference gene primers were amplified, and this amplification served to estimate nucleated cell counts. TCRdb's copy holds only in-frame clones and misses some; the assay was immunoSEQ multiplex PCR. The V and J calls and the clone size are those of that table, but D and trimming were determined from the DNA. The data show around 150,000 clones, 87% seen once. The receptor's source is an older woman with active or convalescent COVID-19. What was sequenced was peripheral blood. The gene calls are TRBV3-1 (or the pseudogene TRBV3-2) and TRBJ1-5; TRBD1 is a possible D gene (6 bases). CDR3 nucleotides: TGTGCCAGCAGCCAAGGTGACAGGCCGAATCAGCCCCAGCATTTT. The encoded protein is CASSQGDRPNQPQHF.